Listed below are T cell receptor beta chains from one sample, sequenced in a study of blood T cell repertoires in COVID-19. Profiling relied on immunoSEQ multiplex PCR, and the TCRdb table lists in-frame clones only, not all of them. The table shows a few hundred thousand clones, with over 80% occurring only once. Sample: PBMCs or T cells enriched from blood (not recorded which). The receptors were gathered from a woman in her forties who had recovered from COVID-19. The CDR3 runs from the conserved cysteine through the conserved F or W. D genes are given only for firm matches. Size is omitted from some rows. Given values are once, few, many or a class for expanded clones.

J gene | V gene | D gene | clone size | CDR3 DNA | CDR3 protein
TRBJ2-1 | TRBV5-5 | - | - | TGTGCCAGCAGCTCGGCGGGACAGTCCTACAATGAGCAGTTCTTC | CASSSAGQSYNEQFF
TRBJ1-2 | TRBV6-5 | TRBD1 | once | TGTGCCAGCAGGACGGGACAGGGGGGTGGCTACACCTTC | CASRTGQGGGYTF
TRBJ2-5 | TRBV5-4 | TRBD2 | - | TGTGCCAGCAGCTTGCCCGGGACTAGCGGGAGAGAGACCCAGTACTTC | CASSLPGTSGRETQYF
TRBJ1-1 | TRBV3-1/TRBV3-2 | - | - | TGTGCCAGCAGCCAACGGGGGGCGGGGAACACTGAAGCTTTCTTT | CASSQRGAGNTEAFF
TRBJ2-5 | TRBV4-3 | - | once | TGCGCCAGCAGCCAAGGCCAGGGAGGAGAGACCCAGTACTTC | CASSQGQGGETQYF
TRBJ1-6 | TRBV7-3 | TRBD1 | - | TGTGCCAGCAGCCTCCTAGGACAGGGGAATAATTCACCCCTCCACTTT | CASSLLGQGNNSPLHF
TRBJ2-1 | TRBV28 | TRBD2 | - | TGTGCCAGCAGTTTGTGGGCTAGCGGGTCTTCTGAGCAGTTCTTC | CASSLWASGSSEQFF
TRBJ1-2 | TRBV28 | TRBD1 | - | TGTGCCAGCAGGGAAGGGGGCCCCTATGGCTACACCTTC | CASREGGPYGYTF
TRBJ2-3 | TRBV27 | - | - | TGTGCCAGCAGTCCAGGCGGGGGCAGCACAGATACGCAGTATTTT | CASSPGGGSTDTQYF
TRBJ1-1 | TRBV3-1/TRBV3-2 | TRBD1 | - | TGTGCCAGCACCTTTGAGGGGGCGGCTGAAGCTTTCTTT | CASTFEGAAEAFF